One sample yielded the 17 T cell receptor beta chains listed below, sequenced in a study of T-cell reconstitution after alpha-beta-depleted transplantation in children. Study outcomes and limitations: Once a year had passed after transplant, T-cell counts and diversity came mostly from newly produced T cells.

No antigens are known for them. The authors prepared the TCRbeta library with unique molecular identifiers. A single record per CDR3 protein comes from TCRdb applying MiXCR to the PCR reads. Of a few hundred thousand distinct CDR3 sequences in the sample, 6% to 10% were seen once. Sequenced here: peripheral blood, sampled 360 days after TCRalphabeta/CD19-depleted stem cell transplant. Receptors were obtained from a female patient between 2 and 10 years old who had a stem cell transplant for Fanconi anemia, so the T cells may come from the graft donor.

This clonotype was recorded a few times. The chain joins TRBV5-1 to TRBJ2-2; 9 positions agree with TRBD1. The CDR3 is 16 amino acids. The germline V gene encodes CDR1 SGHRS and CDR2 YFSETQ. J gave up 2 bases and V 2 bases, and 4 bases lay outside the gene matches. The chain's CDR3 is CASSFRTGVNTGELFF. The CDR3 DNA reads as TGCGCCAGCAGCTTCAGGACAGGGGTAAACACCGGGGAGCTGTTTTTT.

The chain is built from TRBV11-2 and TRBJ2-5; a possible D gene is TRBD1 (6 bases). Germline lookup yields CDR1 SGHAT and CDR2 FQNNGV. With 0 bases removed from V and 1 base from J, the gap between germline ends came to 9 bases. CDR3 length: 15 amino acids. CDR3 coding DNA: TGTGCCAGCAGCTTAGATACAGGGATCCAAGAGACCCAGTACTTC. Translated: CASSLDTGIQETQYF.

This clonotype occurred many times. The chain combines TRBV9 with TRBJ2-7, with a weak D call TRBD2 (5 bases). The germline V gene encodes CDR1 SGDLS and CDR2 YYNGEE. V was pared by 1 base and J by 0 bases, with 8 bases between. The CDR3 sequence is 14 residues long. The CDR3 sequence: CASSVSSSSYEQYF. The CDR3 DNA sequence: TGTGCCAGCAGCGTATCTAGCAGCTCCTACGAGCAGTACTTC. Full variable domain (remainder filled in from reference TRBV9 and TRBJ2-7): DSGVTQTPKHLITATGQRVTLRCSPRSGDLSVYWYQQSLDQGLQFLIQYYNGEERAKGNILERFSAQQFPDLHSELNLSSLELGDSALYFCASSVSSSSYEQYFGPGTRLTVT.

Ten or more counts support this clonotype. V usage is TRBV27 and J usage is TRBJ1-5; 8 bases fit TRBD1. CDR3 length: 13 residues. CDR1 is MNHEY, CDR2 SMNVEV, per germline (reference sequence). V dropped 6 bases and J dropped 7; count of bases not matched to a gene: 5. DNA for the CDR3: TGTGCCAGCAGCCCTAGGACAGGGCAGCCCCAGCATTTT. This codes for CASSPRTGQPQHF.

Points on this clonotype: The germline gene is not matched at one end of the junction; a read error may be the cause. Written as DNA, the CDR3 is TGTGCCAGCAGCCTGGGGCTCCTCTGGACAGATAGTATATATTTT. Translation: CASSLGLLWTDSIYF. The V gene is TRBV4-1, the J gene TRBJ1-3, with D perhaps TRBD1 (6 bases). Germline lookup yields CDR1 MGHRA and CDR2 YSYEKL. CDR3 length: 15 residues.

This clonotype was found a few times. The chain recombines TRBV2 with TRBJ2-1, with 9 bases aligning to TRBD1. This CDR3 has 13 amino acids. The trim removed 8 bases at V and 8 bases at J, leaving 7 bases unmatched. Germline-derived CDR1 and CDR2 are SNHLY and FYNNEI. CDR3 in DNA: TGTGCCAGCTACGGGACAGGGTCTTATGAGCAGTTCTTC. It encodes CASYGTGSYEQFF.

This clonotype turned up a few times. This chain connects TRBV11-2 to TRBJ2-5, with D unclear. The CDR3 extends over 13 amino acids. CDR1 and CDR2 from the germline V gene are SGHAT and FQNNGV. V was shortened by 2 bases and J by 4 bases, with 8 bases between the two germline ends. The CDR3, as DNA: TGTGCCAGCAGCTTAAACTACCTAGAGACCCAGTACTTC. It is translated as CASSLNYLETQYF.

This clonotype was seen many times. The rearrangement joins TRBV29-1 to TRBJ1-1, with TRBD1 as a possible D gene (6 bases). The CDR3 is made up of 13 amino acids. Trimming took off 3 bases at V and 2 bases at J, with 10 bases between the two ends. Germline CDR1 is SQVTM and CDR2 is ANQGSEA. The chain's CDR3 is CSVERGVNTEAFF. CDR3 in DNA: TGCAGCGTTGAGAGGGGGGTTAACACTGAAGCTTTCTTT.

The chain recombines TRBV6-5 with TRBJ2-1; no firm D call. Germline V CDR1 and CDR2: MNHEY, SVGAGI. The ends were cut back, 3 bases at V and 10 bases at J, with 13 bases in the middle. There are 13 residues in the CDR3. CDR3 nucleotide sequence: TGTGCCAGCAGTTATGTGGTTTACGGGGAGCAGTTCTTC. This gives the protein CASSYVVYGEQFF.

This clonotype came up many times. The CDR3, as DNA: TGTGCCAGCAGCTTTTATCCGTCCGGGGAGCTGTTTTTT. As protein: CASSFYPSGELFF. The J gene is TRBJ2-2, the V gene TRBV7-8, with unresolved D. CDR3 length: 13 amino acids. Germline CDR1 reads SGHVS; CDR2 reads FQNEAQ. V was shortened by 3 bases and J by 6 bases, with 8 bases between the two germline ends.

This clonotype was observed at least ten times. The chain links TRBV20-1 to TRBJ2-1; D is unclear. This CDR3 has 11 amino acids. V was clipped by 7 bases and J by 1 base, with 5 bases between them. The germline gives CDR1 DFQATT, CDR2 SNEGSKA (reference sequence). The CDR3 loop reads CSVTSYNEQFF. The CDR3 bases are TGCAGTGTTACATCCTACAATGAGCAGTTCTTC.

The chain employs TRBV18 and TRBJ2-3, with 13 nucleotides matching TRBD2. Germline values: CDR1 KGHSH, CDR2 LQKENI. V lost 3 bases to trimming and J lost 0 bases; unmatched junction nucleotides: 15. The length of the CDR3 is 21 residues. DNA of the CDR3: TGTGCCAGCTCACCCTACATTTCGGGACTAGCGGGACCATCTAGCACAGATACGCAGTATTTT. It translates to CASSPYISGLAGPSSTDTQYF.

This clonotype was picked up a small number of times. The chain carries TRBV7-2 and TRBJ2-3; 12 bases fit TRBD2. V lost 3 bases, J lost 6 bases, and 7 bases stayed unmatched. The CDR3 runs 16 residues. The germline V gene encodes CDR1 SGHTA and CDR2 FQGNSA. In nucleotides, the CDR3 is TGTGCCAGCAGCTTGCTAGCGGGGGGGCCGATCGATACGCAGTATTTT. It encodes CASSLLAGGPIDTQYF.

This clonotype came up many times. The chain is built from TRBV5-1 and TRBJ2-1; 12 bases agree with TRBD2. Losses at the gene ends were 2 bases for V and 6 bases for J; bases not matched to a gene: 3. The germline V gene has CDR1 SGHRS and CDR2 YFSETQ. The CDR3 consists of 15 residues. CDR3 residues: CASSLRLAGVNEQFF. The CDR3 DNA follows: TGCGCCAGCAGCTTAAGACTAGCGGGAGTCAATGAGCAGTTCTTC.

This clonotype showed up many times. The V gene is TRBV20-1, the J gene TRBJ2-7; D gene unclear. The germline V gene has CDR1 DFQATT and CDR2 SNEGSKA (reference sequence). The length of the CDR3 is 12 residues. V lost 0 bases and J 2 bases, leaving 5 bases between the germline ends. In DNA form, the CDR3 reads TGCAGTGCTAGAGATTTGGCCTACGAGCAGTACTTC. Protein sequence: CSARDLAYEQYF.

At least ten counts were recorded for this clonotype. Written as DNA, the CDR3 is TGTGCCATCAGTGAGATAGGACTAGCGCCCGGGGAGCTGTTTTTT. This gives the protein CAISEIGLAPGELFF. The chain is built from TRBV10-3 and TRBJ2-2; 9 nucleotides match TRBD2. V was clipped by 2 bases and J by 6 bases; unmatched bases: 4. The CDR3 has 15 residues. Germline V lookup: CDR1 ENHRY, CDR2 SYGVKD.

This clonotype was counted many times. The genes are TRBV5-6 and TRBJ2-3, with D possibly TRBD2 on 5 matching bases. Per the germline V gene, CDR1 is SGHDT and CDR2 is YYEEEE. V was clipped by 1 base and J by 4 bases, with 16 bases between them. The CDR3 length is 16 residues. The CDR3 is CASSLRLTAVADTQYF. The CDR3 bases are TGTGCCAGCAGCTTGAGGCTTACAGCGGTCGCAGATACGCAGTATTTT.